What follows is one T cell receptor (beta chain) and its context. Its antigen is still unknown. TCRdb passed the RT-PCR reads through MiXCR, listing each CDR3 protein once. The table shows hundreds of thousands of distinct CDR3 sequences, with 14% occurring only once. The sample comes from a study of response to subunit inactivated influenza vaccine. Findings of the study overall: New T cells are recruited in small numbers by each seasonal influenza vaccination, according to the authors' suggestion.

Germline assignment: CDR1 SGHRS and CDR2 YFSETQ. The CDR3 contains 15 residues. V lost 0 bases to trimming and J lost 4 bases, with 12 bases between them. This TCR derives from a middle-aged man who received an inactivated influenza vaccine. The J gene is TRBJ2-3, the V gene TRBV5-1; no clear D. Sequenced here: PBMCs from blood, sampled around 14 days before vaccination. The CDR3 spells CASSLASGSPDTQYF. CDR3 bases: TGCGCCAGCAGCTTGGCTTCAGGAAGCCCAGATACGCAGTATTTT.